The 31 T cell receptor beta chains below were found in one sample sequenced in a study of spatial heterogeneity in lung cancer. This sample's time point: blood at routine non-recurrence follow-up after resection. Sequencing of whole RNA from tumor, nontumor lung or frozen PBMC involved no sorting. TCRdb processed the 5' RACE reads anew with MiXCR; each CDR3 protein has one entry. The data show about 120,000 distinct CDR3 sequences, 12% seen once. Sequencing was performed on PBMCs, taken at follow-up. These TCRs come from a male donor with early-stage non-small cell lung cancer.

This clonotype was recorded many times. This chain uses TRBV11-2 with TRBJ1-2, with D tentatively TRBD1 (6 bases). The CDR3 is 14 residues long. V was trimmed by 3 bases and J by 1 base, leaving 9 bases between them. Germline V CDR1 and CDR2: SGHAT, FQNNGV. In DNA form, the CDR3 reads TGTGCCAGCAGCTTGAACAGGGATAACTATGGCTACACCTTC. Its protein is CASSLNRDNYGYTF.

This chain links TRBV7-9 with TRBJ2-2; tentatively, D is TRBD1 (5 bases). This CDR3 has 17 residues. With 5 bases removed from V and 5 bases from J, the gap between germline ends came to 21 bases. Looked up from germline, CDR1 is SEHNR and CDR2 is FQNEAQ (reference sequence). The chain's CDR3 is CASSPMSDSRETGELFF. The CDR3 nucleotides are TGTGCCAGCAGCCCCATGTCCGACAGTCGCGAAACCGGGGAGCTGTTTTTT.

This clonotype has more than one count but fewer than ten. CDR3 sequence (DNA): TGCAGTGCTAGCGGACAGATCTACGAGCAGTACTTC. Protein: CSASGQIYEQYF. The rearrangement links TRBV20-1 to TRBJ2-7, with D perhaps matching TRBD1 (6 bases). V was pared by 3 bases and J by 3 bases, with 9 bases between. This CDR3 comprises 12 residues. Germline V gene sequence: CDR1 DFQATT, CDR2 SNEGSKA (reference sequence).

The chain employs TRBV5-5 and TRBJ1-5; 8 bases line up with TRBD1. In germline, CDR1 is SGHKS, CDR2 YYEKEE (reference sequence). Losses at the gene ends were 6 bases for V and 6 bases for J; bases not matched to a gene: 23. This CDR3 spans 19 amino acids. CDR3 in DNA: TGTGCCAGCACCTCTACCGAGGGGAGAAACAGGGGGATTCGTCAGCCCCAGCATTTT. This sequence encodes CASTSTEGRNRGIRQPQHF.

This clonotype was found a few times. This chain links TRBV28 with TRBJ1-6, with D hard to call. CDR1 and CDR2 from the germline V gene are MDHEN and SYDVKM. The V and J ends lost 6 bases and 8 bases respectively, with 17 bases between them. The CDR3 sequence is 15 residues long. CDR3 nucleotides: TGTGCCAGCAGCCTCTTCAGGCCTGGAGATTCACCCCTCCACTTT. As protein: CASSLFRPGDSPLHF.

This clonotype has at least ten counts. The V call is TRBV7-6, the J call TRBJ2-1, with D perhaps TRBD2 (7 bases). This CDR3 has 19 residues. The V and J ends lost 5 bases and 2 bases respectively, with 25 bases between them. Germline assignment: CDR1 SGHVS and CDR2 FNYEAQ. The CDR3 here is CASSPRAHQGGGAYNEQFF. The CDR3 DNA follows: TGTGCCAGCAGCCCAAGGGCCCACCAGGGAGGGGGGGCCTACAATGAGCAGTTCTTC.

This clonotype was detected many times. This chain joins TRBV6-2 or TRBV6-3 and TRBJ1-1; TRBD1 matches 8 bases. With V trimmed by 5 bases and J by 1 base, 3 bases remained unmatched. CDR1 is MNHEY, CDR2 SVGEGT, per germline. This CDR3 contains 14 residues. The CDR3 nucleotides are TGTGCCAGCAGTGGGGACAGGACGAACACTGAAGCTTTCTTT. Residues: CASSGDRTNTEAFF.

This clonotype has more than one count but fewer than ten. The chain joins TRBV20-1 to TRBJ2-1; the D gene is possibly TRBD2 (5 bases). The CDR3 covers 14 residues. Trimming shortened V by 4 bases and J by 5 bases, and 15 bases separated the two germline ends. CDR1 and CDR2 from the germline V gene are DFQATT and SNEGSKA (reference sequence). The CDR3 DNA reads TGCAGTGCTAACGGCCGGAGGATGAACAATGAGCAGTTCTTC. As protein: CSANGRRMNNEQFF.

CDR3 sequence (DNA): TGTGCCAGCAGAACCCTCAAGGTAGGCCGGCAGTTCTTC. The encoded protein is CASRTLKVGRQFF. The chain couples TRBV7-2 to TRBJ2-1; D is uncertain. Trimming left V 6 bases short and J 12 bases short, with 18 bases between. Germline V gene lookup returns CDR1 SGHTA and CDR2 FQGNSA. The CDR3 covers 13 residues.

This clonotype was seen ten or more times. This chain uses TRBV20-1 with TRBJ2-1; D not resolved. Deletions cut 6 bases from V and 9 bases from J, with 12 bases between. Germline assignment: CDR1 DFQATT and CDR2 SNEGSKA (reference sequence). CDR3 size: 11 residues. CDR3 protein: CSAQRQIEQFF. CDR3 in DNA: TGCAGTGCCCAGCGACAAATTGAGCAGTTCTTC.

The table lists this clonotype with many counts. V is TRBV4-3 and J is TRBJ2-5; D might be TRBD1 (5 bases). CDR3 length: 15 amino acids. V shed 4 bases and J shed 5 bases, with 17 bases lying between them. Germline CDR1 reads LGHNA; CDR2 reads YSLEER. CDR3 residues: CASSLSLDSFETQYF. The CDR3 DNA follows: TGCGCCAGCAGCCTAAGTCTTGACAGTTTTGAGACCCAGTACTTC.

The V call is TRBV7-8, the J call TRBJ2-6, with D unclear. The CDR3 length is 13 residues. V lost 1 base, J lost 10 bases, and 8 bases lay in between. Germline V gives CDR1 SGHVS, CDR2 FQNEAQ. DNA for the CDR3: TGTGCCAGCAGCTTAGTGCCACCAAACGTCCTGACTTTC. Translation gives CASSLVPPNVLTF.

The chain links TRBV12-3 or TRBV12-4 to TRBJ1-4; possible D gene TRBD1, 6 bases. V shed 6 bases and J shed 8 bases, with 22 bases lying between them. The CDR3 covers 16 residues. The CDR3 loop is CASSRRSQGRKEKLFF. CDR3 DNA: TGTGCCAGCAGCCGACGGTCCCAGGGGAGGAAGGAAAAACTGTTTTTT.

In its sample, this clonotype was seen many times. The chain uses TRBV6-2 or TRBV6-3 and TRBJ1-6; 9 bases fit TRBD1. CDR3 length: 16 amino acids. Per the germline V gene, CDR1 is MNHEY and CDR2 is SVGEGT. V lost 6 bases, J lost 5 bases, and 8 bases stayed unmatched. The CDR3 region is CASSPKGQGNNSPLHF. CDR3 DNA sequence: TGTGCCAGCAGCCCTAAGGGACAGGGCAATAATTCACCCCTCCACTTT.

The CDR3 loop is CSARRSLFRRGAETQYF. CDR3 bases: TGCAGTGCCAGACGCTCCCTTTTTAGGCGGGGGGCAGAGACCCAGTACTTC. The chain couples TRBV20-1 to TRBJ2-5, with 8 bases fitting TRBD2. V lost 6 bases, J lost 4 bases, and 19 bases stayed unmatched. The CDR3 totals 17 residues. Germline CDR1 DFQATT, CDR2 SNEGSKA (reference sequence).

Many counts were recorded for this clonotype. The V and J genes are TRBV29-1 and TRBJ1-2; unclear D gene. The germline gives CDR1 SQVTM, CDR2 ANQGSEA. The V gene lost 7 bases and the J gene lost 8 bases, with 23 bases spanning the gap. The CDR3 length is 14 residues. CDR3 DNA: TGCAGCGACCGTCCACCTTTTAGCTCCGCGGGCTACACCTTC. It is translated as CSDRPPFSSAGYTF.

V usage is TRBV18 and J usage is TRBJ1-1; D gene ambiguous. The CDR3 contains 13 residues. The germline V gene encodes CDR1 KGHSH and CDR2 LQKENI. V was pared by 4 bases and J by 7 bases, with 13 bases between. The CDR3 protein is CASSLREANEAFF. The DNA for the CDR3 is TGTGCCAGCTCACTCCGGGAGGCGAATGAAGCTTTCTTT.

A word on this clonotype: A much more abundant neighbour one base away suggests this may be a read error. This chain connects TRBV27 to TRBJ2-7, with a weak D call TRBD1 (6 bases). V lost 2 bases and J 9 bases, leaving 11 bases between the germline ends. Germline loops: CDR1 MNHEY, CDR2 SMNVEV (reference sequence). This CDR3 has 12 residues. The CDR3 reads CASSLTGNGQYF. In DNA, the CDR3 is TGTGCCAGCAGTTTAACAGGGAACGGGCAGTACTTC.

The V gene is TRBV7-3, the J gene TRBJ2-2, with D unclear. The CDR3 loop spans 15 amino acids. CDR1 and CDR2 from the germline V gene are SGHTA and FQGTGA. The germline V and J ends were trimmed by 1 base and 2 bases, with 8 bases remaining between them. The CDR3 is CASSLSPLNTGELFF. Here the CDR3 DNA reads TGTGCCAGCAGCTTAAGCCCGTTAAACACCGGGGAGCTGTTTTTT. The whole variable domain, filled in from reference TRBV7-3 and TRBJ2-2, reads GAGVSQTPSNKVTEKGKYVELRCDPISGHTALYWYRQSLGQGPEFLIYFQGTGAADDSGLPNDRFFAVRPEGSVSTLKIQRTERGDSAVYLCASSLSPLNTGELFFGEGSRLTVL.

This clonotype has just a few counts. The chain is built from TRBV7-9 and TRBJ1-5; D is possibly TRBD1 (5 bases). The V end lost 1 base, the J end lost 2 bases, and 9 bases lay between the germline ends. There are 15 residues in the CDR3. CDR1 is SEHNR, CDR2 FQNEAQ, per germline (reference sequence). CDR3 sequence reads: CASSLGGDGNQPQHF. DNA of the CDR3: TGTGCCAGCAGCTTAGGAGGGGACGGCAATCAGCCCCAGCATTTT.

At least ten counts were recorded for this clonotype. The chain links TRBV7-8 to TRBJ2-1, with TRBD2 matching over 10 bases. The CDR3 runs to 17 residues. The germline V gene has CDR1 SGHVS and CDR2 FQNEAQ. The ends lost 5 bases at V and 0 bases at J; junction bases unmatched: 7. CDR3 sequence: CASSLTSGARSYNEQFF. For the CDR3, the DNA is TGTGCCAGCAGCCTCACTAGCGGGGCCCGCTCCTACAATGAGCAGTTCTTC.

Ten or more counts support this clonotype. This chain joins TRBV7-2 and TRBJ1-5, with no clear D. The V gene lost 0 bases and the J gene lost 2 bases, with 8 bases spanning the gap. Germline CDR1 SGHTA, CDR2 FQGNSA. This CDR3 region has 15 residues. The CDR3 DNA follows: TGTGCCAGCAGCTTAGCAGCTTTGGGCAATCAGCCCCAGCATTTT. Its protein is CASSLAALGNQPQHF.

The V and J genes are TRBV20-1 and TRBJ1-1, with TRBD1 identical over 11 bases. Germline CDR1 DFQATT, CDR2 SNEGSKA (reference sequence). The CDR3 runs to 15 residues. Germline trimming cut 2 bases from V and 5 bases from J; bases unmatched to any gene: 7. CDR3 protein: CSARNLDRGLTEAFF. The DNA of the CDR3 is TGCAGTGCTAGAAACCTGGACAGGGGGCTTACTGAAGCTTTCTTT.

The V and J genes are TRBV18 and TRBJ1-2; 9 bases are shared with TRBD1. Unmatched junction bases numbered 1, after V lost 2 bases and J lost 6 bases. This CDR3 region has 13 residues. The V gene's germline CDR1 is KGHSH and CDR2 LQKENI. The CDR3 region is CASSPRTGDGYTF. The CDR3 region has the DNA TGTGCCAGCTCACCAAGGACAGGGGATGGCTACACCTTC.

In this sample, this clonotype turned up many times. This chain uses TRBV24-1 with TRBJ1-1, with a tentative D call TRBD1 (6 bases). The ends were cut back, 11 bases at V and 0 bases at J, with 12 bases in the middle. The germline V gene encodes CDR1 KGHDR and CDR2 SFDVKD. CDR3 length equals 13 residues. DNA for the CDR3: TGTGCCAACCACAGGGCCCTGAACACTGAAGCTTTCTTT. Protein: CANHRALNTEAFF.

V is TRBV29-1 and J is TRBJ2-3, with 9 bases aligning to TRBD2. The length of the CDR3 is 14 residues. The J segment lost 6 bases and the V segment lost 4 bases, leaving 8 bases of the junction unmatched. CDR1 and CDR2 from the germline V gene are SQVTM and ANQGSEA. CDR3 region: CSVAAGGPRDTQYF. Written as DNA, the CDR3 is TGCAGCGTTGCGGCGGGGGGGCCTAGGGATACGCAGTATTTT.

At least ten counts were recorded for this clonotype. The chain employs TRBV7-8 and TRBJ1-4; a weak D match, TRBD1 (6 bases). The V gene's germline CDR1 is SGHVS and CDR2 FQNEAQ. CDR3 length: 15 residues. Trimming removed 3 bases from V and 5 bases from J, with 13 bases in between. The CDR3 protein is CASSFSRGRNEKLFF. The CDR3 region has the DNA TGTGCCAGCAGCTTTAGCAGGGGTCGAAATGAAAAACTGTTTTTT.

This clonotype has more than one count but fewer than ten. The chain combines TRBV12-3 or TRBV12-4 with TRBJ1-5; 7 nucleotides align to TRBD1. The V and J ends lost 8 bases and 13 bases, in that order; junction bases with no gene match: 14. This CDR3 has 13 amino acids. The CDR3, as DNA: TGTGCCAGCGCATCTGCCGGGGGGACAGCTCAGCATTTT. Residues: CASASAGGTAQHF.

The chain's CDR3 is CSATEGRQPQHF. CDR3 DNA: TGCAGTGCTACTGAAGGGAGACAGCCCCAGCATTTT. This rearrangement joins TRBV20-1 to TRBJ1-5; D not certain. Trimming cost V 4 bases and J 7 bases, with 11 bases left between them. The CDR3 extends over 12 amino acids. CDR1 is DFQATT, CDR2 SNEGSKA, per germline (reference sequence).

There are a few counts of this clonotype. The chain recombines TRBV24-1 with TRBJ2-2; 7 bases fit TRBD2. The CDR3 has 14 amino acids. V gave up 7 bases and J gave up 3 bases; unmatched junction bases: 4. CDR1 and CDR2 (germline): KGHDR, SFDVKD. DNA of the CDR3: TGTGCCACCAGAAGCGGGATGGACACCGGGGAGCTGTTTTTT. This translates into CATRSGMDTGELFF.

This chain uses TRBV6-5 with TRBJ2-1, with a possible D match to TRBD2 (5 bases). The V end was cut by 1 base, the J end by 10 bases, with 11 bases between. The CDR3 extends over 13 amino acids. In germline, CDR1 is MNHEY, CDR2 SVGAGI. Here the CDR3 DNA reads TGTGCCAGCAGTTACTTATCAACGGGGGAGCAGTTCTTC. The encoded protein is CASSYLSTGEQFF.